This T cell receptor (beta chain) is drawn from a study of blood T cell repertoires in COVID-19. Overall study: PBMCs, B-cell-depleted T cells, or T cells were the source of the cDNA or gDNA that made up the material.

Some clones are missing from TCRdb's copy, which holds only in-frame ones; the method was immunoSEQ multiplex PCR. Of 50,000 to 70,000 clones listed, roughly 84% were seen once; the top ten hold more than 15%. The sequencing sample was made of peripheral blood. The TCR comes from a man between 70 and 80 years old with active COVID-19.

DNA for the CDR3: TGTGCCAGCAGCACCGGGACTACTCAAGAGACCCAGTACTTC. Its translation: CASSTGTTQETQYF. This chain joins TRBV5-4 and TRBJ2-5; 7 bases line up with TRBD2. The CDR3 is made up of 14 amino acids. The V gene end was trimmed by 4 bases and the J gene end by 2 bases; junction bases not matched to a gene: 5. CDR1 SGHNT and CDR2 YYREEE come from the germline V gene (reference sequence).